This paragraph covers one T cell receptor (beta chain) sequence. The data derive from a study of radiotherapy plus CTLA-4 blockade in lung cancer. Libraries were prepared by immunoSEQ multiplex PCR; TCRdb keeps only in-frame clonotypes and omits some of them. Found here are roughly 69,000 clones, 76% of them singletons; the top ten hold 16%. This CDR3 region has 13 residues. The V end was cut by 5 bases, the J end by 15 bases, with 20 bases between. Germline CDR1 is SGHTA and CDR2 is FQGTGA. The chain combines TRBV7-3 with TRBJ2-1; perhaps TRBD2 as D (5 bases). The source was peripheral blood, collected from a patient treated with radiotherapy plus ipilimumab. The sequence was collected from a human donor with non-small cell lung cancer whose response to radiotherapy plus ipilimumab could not be evaluated. Some clones in this sample may be carry-over from other donors' samples. CDR3 sequence reads: CASSISTVRDRFF. CDR3 DNA sequence: TGTGCCAGCAGCATTTCGACCGTACGGGATCGGTTCTTC.